The 30 T cell receptor beta chains below come from one sample, sequenced in a study of PD-1 blockade in mismatch repair-deficient tumors. The repertoire was sequenced with immunoSEQ multiplex PCR; TCRdb's copy has only in-frame clones and lacks some. The data hold 30,000 to 40,000 clones, with roughly 81% observed a single time. The specimen comprised peripheral blood, sampled about 76 weeks after starting pembrolizumab. The source of these receptors is an adult with mismatch repair-deficient cancer.

A single count supports this clone. The chain joins TRBV27 to TRBJ1-3; TRBD1 matches at 10 bases. This CDR3 comprises 16 residues. Germline CDR1 reads MNHEY; CDR2 reads SMNVEV (reference sequence). Germline trimming cut 5 bases from V and 7 bases from J; bases unmatched to any gene: 11. CDR3 sequence: CASSITGTGDGNTIYF. In nucleotides, the CDR3 is TGTGCCAGCAGTATTACCGGGACAGGGGACGGGAACACCATATATTTT.

V and J are TRBV6-1 and TRBJ2-7; 7 positions agree with TRBD1. Trimming cost V 4 bases and J 4 bases; bases outside gene matches: 10. Per germline, CDR1 MNHNS and CDR2 SASEGT. This CDR3 comprises 15 residues. The CDR3 DNA sequence: TGTGCCAGCAGTGGAGAATTGGGCAGGGGGTACGAGCAGTACTTC. Translated, it gives CASSGELGRGYEQYF.

The V and J genes are TRBV2 and TRBJ2-2; the match to TRBD2 covers 11 bases. V lost 6 bases, J lost 6 bases, and 6 bases stayed unmatched. CDR1 SNHLY and CDR2 FYNNEI come from the germline V gene. The CDR3 runs 15 residues. The CDR3 coding sequence is TGTGCCAGCAGCCCTAGCGGGAGGCAATCCGGGGAGCTGTTTTTT. It yields the protein CASSPSGRQSGELFF.

The gene calls are TRBV7-6 and TRBJ2-1; D is perhaps TRBD2 (6 bases). The V end lost 1 base, the J end lost 2 bases, and 9 bases lay between the germline ends. The germline CDR1 and CDR2 sequences are SGHVS and FNYEAQ. This CDR3 contains 15 residues. CDR3 region: CASSLDPGAYNEQFF. CDR3 DNA: TGTGCCAGCAGCTTAGACCCGGGAGCCTACAATGAGCAGTTCTTC.

The chain is built from TRBV9 and TRBJ2-5, with 13 bases fitting TRBD2. From germline, CDR1 is SGDLS and CDR2 YYNGEE. V gave up 0 bases and J gave up 1 base; unmatched junction bases: 6. The CDR3 spans 18 residues. CDR3 sequence reads: CASSVDRLAGGPQETQYF. The CDR3 nucleotides are TGTGCCAGCAGCGTAGACAGACTAGCGGGAGGACCCCAAGAGACCCAGTACTTC.

The chain employs TRBV6-1 and TRBJ1-2; tentatively, D is TRBD1 (5 bases). Germline V gene sequence: CDR1 MNHNS, CDR2 SASEGT. The V end lost 5 bases, the J end lost 7 bases, and 14 bases lay between the germline ends. This CDR3 contains 13 residues. The DNA for the CDR3 is TGTGCCAGCAGTCCAGAGGTGGGGGTTGGCTACACCTTC. Protein product: CASSPEVGVGYTF.

V is TRBV6-4 and J is TRBJ1-1, with 7 bases identical to TRBD1. CDR1 and CDR2 from the germline V gene are MRHNA and SNTAGT. The trim removed 5 bases at V and 3 bases at J, leaving 3 bases unmatched. The CDR3 is made up of 13 amino acids. The CDR3 protein is CASSPTGDTEAFF. The CDR3 region has the DNA TGTGCCAGCAGTCCTACAGGGGACACTGAAGCTTTCTTT.

This clone came up once. The rearrangement links TRBV18 to TRBJ2-2; D uncertain. The length of the CDR3 is 15 residues. The V gene's germline CDR1 is KGHSH and CDR2 LQKENI. Trimming removed 3 bases at V and 1 base at J, with 9 bases between. Here the CDR3 reads CASSPLVENTGELFF. The CDR3 DNA reads TGTGCCAGCTCACCTCTCGTGGAGAACACCGGGGAGCTGTTTTTT.

V gene TRBV5-1 combines with J gene TRBJ2-3, with TRBD2 matching over 10 bases. V was pared by 1 base and J by 3 bases, with 5 bases of the junction left unmatched. The length of the CDR3 is 16 residues. Germline CDR1 and CDR2: SGHRS and YFSETQ. The CDR3 region is CASSLRLAGGTDTQYF. The CDR3 region has the DNA TGCGCCAGCAGCTTGAGGTTAGCGGGAGGTACAGATACGCAGTATTTT.

The genes are TRBV7-9 and TRBJ2-2, with D unclear. V shed 5 bases and J shed 5 bases, with 12 bases lying between them. The CDR3 is 14 residues long. The V gene's germline CDR1 is SEHNR and CDR2 FQNEAQ (reference sequence). CDR3 sequence reads: CASSQPPETGELFF. CDR3 sequence (DNA): TGTGCCAGCAGCCAACCCCCAGAAACCGGGGAGCTGTTTTTT.

This clone came up a few times. V usage is TRBV19 and J usage is TRBJ2-7; TRBD2 agrees at 11 bases. The CDR3 runs 14 residues. The trim removed 0 bases at V and 6 bases at J, leaving 1 base unmatched. Germline CDR1 and CDR2: LNHDA and SQIVND (reference sequence). CDR3 sequence reads: CASSIELAGAEQYF. As DNA, the CDR3 is TGTGCCAGTAGTATAGAACTAGCGGGAGCCGAGCAGTACTTC.

The chain employs TRBV5-6 and TRBJ1-5; D not resolved. The V end lost 1 base, the J end lost 1 base, and 12 bases lay between the germline ends. This CDR3 region has 16 residues. Germline-derived CDR1 and CDR2 are SGHDT and YYEEEE. CDR3 loop: CASSLSGRRSNQPQHF. In DNA, the CDR3 is TGTGCCAGCAGCTTGTCAGGACGGAGAAGCAATCAGCCCCAGCATTTT.

V usage is TRBV4-1 and J usage is TRBJ2-6; 7 bases agree with TRBD1. This CDR3 has 20 amino acids. With 2 bases clipped from V and 2 bases from J, the junction kept 15 bases outside the gene matches. Germline V gives CDR1 MGHRA, CDR2 YSYEKL. CDR3 protein: CASSQIPIDRAITGANVLTF. CDR3 DNA: TGCGCCAGCAGCCAAATCCCCATTGACAGGGCGATAACTGGGGCCAACGTCCTGACTTTC.

The chain combines TRBV29-1 with TRBJ2-5; D assignment may be TRBD1 or TRBD2 (6 bases each). The CDR3 is 14 amino acids. The V end was cut by 7 bases, the J end by 1 base, with 16 bases between. Germline V lookup: CDR1 SQVTM, CDR2 ANQGSEA. CDR3 coding DNA: TGCAGCGCCGAGGGCAGGGGAGGCCAAGAGACCCAGTACTTC. It yields the protein CSAEGRGGQETQYF.

Sample share makes this clone medium-sized (0.01 to 0.1%). The V and J genes are TRBV5-1 and TRBJ2-7; tentatively, D is TRBD2 (5 bases). Trimming shortened V by 4 bases and J by 6 bases, and 11 bases separated the two germline ends. This CDR3 region has 12 residues. In germline, CDR1 is SGHRS, CDR2 YFSETQ. In nucleotides, the CDR3 is TGCGCCAGCAGCCCGGAACGGGGCGAGCAGTACTTC. It codes for CASSPERGEQYF.

This clone showed up just once. The CDR3 loop reads CASRPGILENTEAFF. The CDR3 DNA is TGTGCCAGCAGACCAGGGATCCTTGAGAACACTGAAGCTTTCTTT. The chain employs TRBV5-4 and TRBJ1-1; D possibly corresponds to TRBD1 (5 bases). CDR3 length equals 15 residues. V was trimmed by 5 bases and J by 1 base, leaving 15 bases between them. Germline CDR1 and CDR2: SGHNT and YYREEE (reference sequence).

Of note for this clone: This specimen includes other DNA sequences encoding the same CDR3. The chain has TRBV7-2 and TRBJ2-7; TRBD2 might be the D (6 bases). CDR3 length equals 11 residues. The V and J ends lost 4 bases and 6 bases respectively, with 7 bases between them. Germline assignment: CDR1 SGHTA and CDR2 FQGNSA. CDR3 nucleotides: TGTGCCAGCAGCTGGGGACTCGAGCAGTACTTC. Amino acid sequence: CASSWGLEQYF.

The chain carries TRBV9 and TRBJ1-2; weak D call: TRBD1 (5 bases). Trimming took 5 bases from V and 5 from J, leaving 19 bases between them. The germline CDR1 and CDR2 sequences are SGDLS and YYNGEE. This CDR3 has 15 residues. As DNA, the CDR3 is TGTGCCAGCAGGGATACCACCGGGACGGATTATGGCTACACCTTC. Protein: CASRDTTGTDYGYTF.

This rearrangement joins TRBV4-1 to TRBJ1-3, with D hard to call. The V gene lost 1 base and the J gene lost 5 bases, with 15 bases spanning the gap. CDR3 size: 16 residues. Germline V gene data show CDR1 as MGHRA and CDR2 as YSYEKL. The CDR3 nucleotides read TGCGCCAGCAGCCAAGGAGAATGGGTTGGTAGAAACACCATATATTTT. This gives the protein CASSQGEWVGRNTIYF.

The V call is TRBV7-5, the J call TRBJ2-5. TRBV7-5 is noted as a pseudogene. CDR3 length: 15 amino acids. The DNA of the CDR3 is TGTGCCAGAAGCCCGGGACGGGGAGTAAAGGTGACCCAGTACTTC. Amino acid sequence: CARSPGRGVKVTQYF.

The chain is built from TRBV6-5 and TRBJ1-2; 8 nucleotides match TRBD1. The CDR3 contains 13 residues. J was trimmed by 4 bases and V by 4 bases; bases with no gene match: 2. The germline V gene has CDR1 MNHEY and CDR2 SVGAGI. In DNA form, the CDR3 reads TGTGCCAGCAGTTGGGACAGGTCCTATGGCTACACCTTC. Translated, it gives CASSWDRSYGYTF.

The V gene is TRBV6-4, the J gene TRBJ1-5; D is undetermined. Germline lookup yields CDR1 MRHNA and CDR2 SNTAGT. The CDR3 runs to 13 residues. Trimming took 6 bases from V and 4 from J, leaving 10 bases between them. CDR3 sequence: CASRPGRNQPQHF. The CDR3 bases are TGTGCCAGCAGACCCGGGAGGAATCAGCCCCAGCATTTT.

This clone was observed once. This sequence joins TRBV5-6 and TRBJ1-2; 8 nucleotides align to TRBD1. The CDR3 loop spans 14 amino acids. Germline CDR1 is SGHDT and CDR2 is YYEEEE. The V segment lost 3 bases and the J segment 5 bases; nucleotides outside the gene matches: 6. The chain's CDR3 is CASSSTDRAYGYTF. The DNA for the CDR3 is TGTGCCAGCAGCTCAACGGACAGGGCATATGGCTACACCTTC.

The rearrangement uses TRBV6-1 and TRBJ1-3; D is undetermined. V lost 2 bases and J lost 0, with 8 bases in between. CDR1 is MNHNS and CDR2 is SASEGT in the germline V gene. The CDR3 consists of 15 residues. For the CDR3, the DNA is TGTGCCAGCAGTGAACTTGCGTACTCTGGAAACACCATATATTTT. Translating gives CASSELAYSGNTIYF.

The chain employs TRBV11-2 and TRBJ2-7; D is unresolved. The V gene lost 5 bases and the J gene lost 1 base, with 9 bases spanning the gap. The germline gives CDR1 SGHAT, CDR2 FQNNGV. The CDR3 covers 13 residues. CDR3 residues: CASSPSWSYEQYF. Written as DNA, the CDR3 is TGTGCCAGCAGCCCAAGTTGGTCCTACGAGCAGTACTTC.

The chain links TRBV15 to TRBJ2-3; 7 bases fit TRBD2. Germline-derived CDR1 and CDR2 are LNHNV and YYDKDF (reference sequence). Germline trimming cut 3 bases from V and 2 bases from J; bases unmatched to any gene: 5. This CDR3 region has 15 residues. CDR3 amino acids: CATSSRDYDTDTQYF. In nucleotides, the CDR3 is TGTGCCACCAGCAGCCGGGACTATGACACAGATACGCAGTATTTT.

The chain joins TRBV10-3 to TRBJ2-1, with D unclear. Germline V gene sequence: CDR1 ENHRY, CDR2 SYGVKD. The CDR3 runs to 14 residues. Trimming removed 8 bases at V and 2 bases at J, with 13 bases between. The DNA for the CDR3 is TGTGCCATCGCTAATCTGGGGACCTACAATGAGCAGTTCTTC. Translating it yields CAIANLGTYNEQFF.

There are a few counts of this clone. This sequence joins TRBV7-2 and TRBJ1-2; 10 nucleotides align to TRBD1. The J segment lost 3 bases and the V segment lost 10 bases, leaving 8 bases of the junction unmatched. Germline values: CDR1 SGHTA, CDR2 FQGNSA. The CDR3 covers 14 residues. The CDR3 coding sequence is TGTGCCACCAACCCCGGGACAGGGGACTATGGCTACACCTTC. This sequence encodes CATNPGTGDYGYTF. The full variable domain, its missing parts supplied by reference TRBV7-2 and TRBJ1-2, is GAGVSQSPSNKVTEKGKDVELRCDPISGHTALYWYRQSLGQGLEFLIYFQGNSAPDKSGLPSDRFSAERTGGSVSTLTIQRTQQEDSAVYLCATNPGTGDYGYTFGSGTRLTVV.

The rearrangement uses TRBV7-9 and TRBJ2-3, with 13 bases that match TRBD2. This CDR3 spans 14 amino acids. The germline gives CDR1 SEHNR, CDR2 FQNEAQ (reference sequence). Losses at the gene ends were 10 bases for V and 2 bases for J; bases not matched to a gene: 3. The CDR3 loop reads CATGTSGNTDTQYF. In DNA form, the CDR3 reads TGTGCCACCGGGACTAGCGGGAACACAGATACGCAGTATTTT.

This chain joins TRBV7-8 and TRBJ1-5; TRBD1 matches at 7 bases. V gave up 0 bases and J gave up 4 bases; unmatched junction bases: 9. Germline V gene sequence: CDR1 SGHVS, CDR2 FQNEAQ. There are 17 residues in the CDR3. The chain's CDR3 is CASSLALCTGANQPQHF. The CDR3 bases are TGTGCCAGCAGCTTAGCGTTGTGTACAGGGGCAAATCAGCCCCAGCATTTT.